This entry lists 19 T cell receptor beta chains sequenced from one sample in a study of shared clonotypes between healthy human individuals. TCRdb keeps only in-frame clones here, not all; method: immunoSEQ multiplex PCR. The sample comprises a few million clones, more than 80% of which are singletons, and 0.3% to 0.4% rests with the top ten. Sequences were obtained from naive CD4+ T cells from PBMCs. Subset described: CD45RA+ positively selected. These TCRs come from a man between 18 and 29 years old in good health. Some clones in this sample may be carry-over from other donors' samples.

This clone showed up just once. The chain couples TRBV6-5 to TRBJ2-5; possibly TRBD2 for D (6 bases). Trimming took off 4 bases at V and 5 bases at J, with 17 bases between the two ends. This CDR3 is 15 amino acids long. Germline CDR1 is MNHEY and CDR2 is SVGAGI. This CDR3 is CASSSGGRPLETQYF. The CDR3 region has the DNA TGTGCCAGCAGTTCCGGGGGTCGACCCCTGGAGACCCAGTACTTC.

This clone was recorded only once. Different DNA sequences within this sample yield the same CDR3. The rearrangement uses TRBV19 and TRBJ1-1; D is ambiguous. Germline V lookup: CDR1 LNHDA, CDR2 SQIVND (reference sequence). The CDR3 length is 13 residues. Between the trimmed V and J ends, which lost 1 base and 4 bases, there was a span of 7 bases. CDR3 coding DNA: TGTGCCAGTAGTATAGTGTTGGGCACTGAAGCTTTCTTT. It translates to CASSIVLGTEAFF.

This chain joins TRBV5-6 and TRBJ2-1; 13 bases line up with TRBD2. The CDR3 consists of 16 residues. Germline CDR1 and CDR2: SGHDT and YYEEEE. The junction had 9 bases not matched to a gene; V was cut back by 4 bases and J by 8 bases. The CDR3 sequence: CASSRPGLAGMYEQFF. For the CDR3, the DNA is TGTGCCAGCAGCCGCCCGGGACTAGCGGGAATGTATGAGCAGTTCTTC.

The chain combines TRBV4-2 with TRBJ2-7; no definite D call. V was trimmed by 2 bases and J by 5 bases, leaving 13 bases between them. This CDR3 is 14 amino acids long. Germline assignment: CDR1 LGHNA and CDR2 YNFKEQ. CDR3 region: CASSQRPRSHEQYF. The CDR3 bases are TGTGCCAGCAGCCAACGTCCCAGATCCCACGAGCAGTACTTC.

The chain recombines TRBV19 with TRBJ2-2; no reliable D call. Germline V CDR1 and CDR2: LNHDA, SQIVND (reference sequence). V was pared by 4 bases and J by 6 bases, with 6 bases between. This CDR3 is built from 12 residues. CDR3 sequence reads: CASSRSAGELFF. DNA of the CDR3: TGTGCCAGTAGTAGGTCAGCCGGGGAGCTGTTTTTT.

The rearrangement uses TRBV28 and TRBJ1-3; D is ambiguous. The CDR3 has 14 residues. Germline V gene data show CDR1 as MDHEN and CDR2 as SYDVKM. Trimming pared 5 bases from V and 0 bases from J, leaving 8 bases between. CDR3 residues: CASSRKSSGNTIYF. CDR3 nucleotides: TGTGCCAGCAGTCGGAAGAGCTCTGGAAACACCATATATTTT.

Comments on this clone: Different DNA sequences within this sample yield the same CDR3. The J gene is TRBJ2-1, the V gene TRBV5-4, with D unresolved. The CDR3 has 13 residues. Trimming took off 0 bases at V and 9 bases at J, with 10 bases between the two ends. Looked up from germline, CDR1 is SGHNT and CDR2 is YYREEE (reference sequence). The CDR3 DNA follows: TGTGCCAGCAGCTTGGAGGGTGGCACTGAGCAGTTCTTC. Its translation: CASSLEGGTEQFF.

The chain combines TRBV28 with TRBJ1-5, with 11 bases that match TRBD1. The germline V gene encodes CDR1 MDHEN and CDR2 SYDVKM. Germline trimming cut 6 bases from V and 4 bases from J; bases unmatched to any gene: 5. This CDR3 comprises 15 residues. As DNA, the CDR3 is TGTGCCAGCAGCCCAGGACAGGGGGCGAATCAGCCCCAGCATTTT. It yields the protein CASSPGQGANQPQHF.

This clone was seen just once. The chain combines TRBV6-6 with TRBJ2-3; TRBD2 might be the D (7 bases). The V end lost 7 bases, the J end lost 4 bases, and 12 bases lay between the germline ends. The CDR3 length is 13 residues. Germline CDR1 and CDR2: MNHNY and SVGAGI (reference sequence). The CDR3 DNA is TGTGCCAGCACCCAGGGGAGGGCAGATACGCAGTATTTT. Translated: CASTQGRADTQYF.

The chain carries TRBV6-1 and TRBJ2-7, with 9 bases fitting TRBD1. Germline loops: CDR1 MNHNS, CDR2 SASEGT. The CDR3 covers 15 residues. Germline trimming cut 6 bases from V and 5 bases from J; bases unmatched to any gene: 11. This chain's CDR3 is CASSPPGTGRDEQYF. The CDR3 DNA reads as TGTGCCAGCAGCCCCCCCGGGACAGGGCGGGACGAGCAGTACTTC.

V is TRBV28 and J is TRBJ2-5; 8 nucleotides align to TRBD2. Trimming cost V 6 bases and J 5 bases; bases outside gene matches: 11. There are 15 residues in the CDR3. Per the germline V gene, CDR1 is MDHEN and CDR2 is SYDVKM. CDR3 sequence (DNA): TGTGCCAGCAGCCTAGGGGGACTAGTAGGGGAGACCCAGTACTTC. It codes for CASSLGGLVGETQYF.

This sequence joins TRBV28 and TRBJ2-7; D is undetermined. The germline CDR1 and CDR2 sequences are MDHEN and SYDVKM. V gave up 5 bases and J gave up 3 bases, with 14 bases separating them. The CDR3 spans 14 residues. The CDR3 DNA reads as TGTGCCAGCAGTCCCCTCGGGCAGAGCTACGAGCAGTACTTC. Its translation: CASSPLGQSYEQYF.

Remarks on this clone: Additional DNA sequences in this sample encode the identical CDR3. The rearrangement uses TRBV29-1 and TRBJ1-1; D unresolved. The germline CDR1 and CDR2 sequences are SQVTM and ANQGSEA. The CDR3 totals 13 residues. Trimming left V 4 bases short and J 0 bases short, with 9 bases between. CDR3 amino acids: CSVGPGLNTEAFF. CDR3 DNA: TGCAGCGTTGGCCCCGGACTGAACACTGAAGCTTTCTTT. Full variable domain (rest looked up from reference TRBV29-1 and TRBJ1-1): SAVISQKPSRDICQRGTSLTIQCQVDSQVTMMFWYRQQPGQSLTLIATANQGSEATYESGFVIDKFPISRPNLTFSTLTVSNMSPEDSSIYLCSVGPGLNTEAFFGQGTRLTVV.

Remarks on this clone: At the DNA level, this CDR3 is encoded by other sequences in the same sample as well. J is TRBJ2-1 and V is TRBV7-3, with no clear D. Trimming took off 2 bases at V and 0 bases at J, with 8 bases between the two ends. The CDR3 consists of 15 residues. Per germline, CDR1 SGHTA and CDR2 FQGTGA. CDR3 sequence (DNA): TGTGCCAGCAGCTTATCCGCTAGCTCCTACAATGAGCAGTTCTTC. This translates into CASSLSASSYNEQFF.

The V and J genes are TRBV18 and TRBJ2-1; 7 bases are shared with TRBD1. The V and J ends lost 3 bases and 4 bases, in that order; junction bases with no gene match: 9. The CDR3 loop spans 16 amino acids. In germline, CDR1 is KGHSH, CDR2 LQKENI. The CDR3 sequence is CASSPSSGQSYNEQFF. The CDR3 DNA sequence: TGTGCCAGCTCACCGTCGTCGGGACAGTCATACAATGAGCAGTTCTTC. The full variable domain, rest sourced from reference TRBV18 and TRBJ2-1, is NAGVMQNPRHLVRRRGQEARLRCSPMKGHSHVYWYRQLPEEGLKFMVYLQKENIIDESGMPKERFSAEFPKEGPSILRIQQVVRGDSAAYFCASSPSSGQSYNEQFFGPGTRLTVL.

The CDR3 nucleotides read TGCAGTGCTCTGGGGGTGACTGAAGCTTTCTTT. Protein sequence: CSALGVTEAFF. This chain connects TRBV20-1 to TRBJ1-1; possible D gene TRBD1, 5 bases. Germline-derived CDR1 and CDR2 are DFQATT and SNEGSKA (reference sequence). Trimming removed 5 bases at V and 5 bases at J, with 9 bases between. The CDR3 loop spans 11 amino acids.

This clone was detected once. The V and J genes are TRBV11-2 and TRBJ2-1; 12 nucleotides match TRBD2. CDR1 and CDR2 from the germline V gene are SGHAT and FQNNGV. The CDR3 length is 16 residues. The trim removed 5 bases at V and 9 bases at J, leaving 11 bases unmatched. CDR3 in DNA: TGTGCCAGCAGCCTCCTTCGACTAGCGGGAGTAGGTGAGCAGTTCTTC. This gives the protein CASSLLRLAGVGEQFF.

The genes are TRBV5-6 and TRBJ2-5, with TRBD2 matching 7 bases. The CDR3 covers 16 residues. Germline assignment: CDR1 SGHDT and CDR2 YYEEEE. V was pared by 3 bases and J by 5 bases, with 13 bases of the junction left unmatched. CDR3 region: CASSYQLPGLRETQYF. In DNA, the CDR3 is TGTGCCAGCAGCTATCAACTCCCGGGACTACGGGAGACCCAGTACTTC.

This sequence joins TRBV18 and TRBJ1-2; D is possibly TRBD1 (6 bases). Deletions cut 2 bases from V and 4 bases from J, with 11 bases between. Germline loops: CDR1 KGHSH, CDR2 LQKENI. The CDR3 is 14 residues long. This CDR3 is CASSPGGASYGYTF. The CDR3, as DNA: TGTGCCAGCTCACCAGGGGGCGCATCCTATGGCTACACCTTC.